A single sample gave rise to the 15 T cell receptor beta chains below, sequenced in a study of blood T cell repertoires in COVID-19. Some clones are missing from TCRdb's copy, which holds only in-frame ones; the method was immunoSEQ multiplex PCR. The sample has approximately 270,000 clones, just under 90% seen once. The sequenced sample was PBMCs or T cells enriched from blood (not recorded which). The receptors were gathered from a woman aged 55-69 years who had recovered from COVID-19.

The chain links TRBV11-3 to TRBJ1-1, with D possibly being TRBD1 (6 bases). The CDR3 length is 14 residues. The ends were cut back, 5 bases at V and 2 bases at J, with 12 bases in the middle. Germline V gene lookup returns CDR1 SGHNT and CDR2 YENEEA. The DNA for the CDR3 is TGTGCCAGCAGCGTCGGACAGATAAACACTGAAGCTTTCTTT. It is translated as CASSVGQINTEAFF.

The chain employs TRBV3-1 (or the pseudogene TRBV3-2) and TRBJ1-6; D is ambiguous. The CDR3 sequence is 16 residues long. The ends were cut back, 4 bases at V and 12 bases at J, with 22 bases in the middle. Germline V gene lookup returns CDR1 LGHDT and CDR2 YNNKEL (reference sequence). The CDR3 sequence is CASSPTGWGGSVPLHF. CDR3 DNA sequence: TGTGCCAGCAGCCCAACGGGGTGGGGAGGGTCGGTACCCCTCCACTTT.

This chain uses TRBV5-1 with TRBJ2-3; the D gene is possibly TRBD1 (6 bases). The length of the CDR3 is 15 residues. Looked up from germline, CDR1 is SGHRS and CDR2 is YFSETQ. The germline V and J ends were trimmed by 5 bases and 8 bases, with 21 bases remaining between them. In DNA, the CDR3 is TGCGCCAGCAGGCCCGGACAGCTCCAAAGGACTACGCAGTATTTT. This sequence encodes CASRPGQLQRTTQYF.

The rearrangement joins TRBV30 to TRBJ1-1; D possibly corresponds to TRBD1 (5 bases). Deletions cut 2 bases from V and 2 bases from J, with 9 bases between. Looked up from germline, CDR1 is GTSNPN and CDR2 is SVGIG (reference sequence). CDR3 length: 13 residues. This CDR3 is CAWSRRGNTEAFF. The CDR3 DNA reads as TGTGCCTGGAGTAGAAGGGGAAACACTGAAGCTTTCTTT.

The chain couples TRBV29-1 to TRBJ2-3; 8 bases fit TRBD1. V gave up 6 bases and J gave up 6 bases; unmatched junction bases: 11. CDR3 length: 14 residues. From germline, CDR1 is SQVTM and CDR2 ANQGSEA. CDR3 bases: TGCAGCGTCCTACAGGGGGGCCTTCGGGATACGCAGTATTTT. Its translation is CSVLQGGLRDTQYF.

V gene TRBV5-1 combines with J gene TRBJ2-7; D not resolved. This CDR3 has 14 amino acids. Trimming pared 0 bases from V and 2 bases from J, leaving 9 bases between. Germline V gives CDR1 SGHRS, CDR2 YFSETQ. The CDR3 bases are TGCGCCAGCAGCTTGGCCAGAGGTACCTACGAGCAGTACTTC. It encodes CASSLARGTYEQYF. Full variable domain (missing parts from reference TRBV5-1 and TRBJ2-7): KAGVTQTPRYLIKTRGQQVTLSCSPISGHRSVSWYQQTPGQGLQFLFEYFSETQRNKGNFPGRFSGRQFSNSRSEMNVSTLELGDSALYLCASSLARGTYEQYFGPGTRLTVT.

V is TRBV7-9 and J is TRBJ1-6; the D is unclear. In germline, CDR1 is SEHNR, CDR2 FQNEAQ (reference sequence). This CDR3 has 12 amino acids. V was pared by 10 bases and J by 15 bases, with 19 bases between. In DNA, the CDR3 is TGTGCCACCCGAAAAGACGGGGTCCACCTCCACTTT. Residues: CATRKDGVHLHF.

The rearrangement links TRBV3-1 (or the pseudogene TRBV3-2) to TRBJ1-2, with D perhaps TRBD1 (6 bases). V lost 2 bases to trimming and J lost 8 bases, with 12 bases between them. This CDR3 is 13 amino acids long. CDR1 and CDR2 from the germline V gene are LGHDT and YNNKEL (reference sequence). The CDR3 loop reads CASSQTGFGGYTF. In DNA, the CDR3 is TGTGCCAGCAGCCAAACAGGGTTCGGAGGCTACACCTTC.

The V call is TRBV5-1, the J call TRBJ1-4, with D maybe TRBD1 (5 bases). The CDR3 has 15 residues. The V end was cut by 0 bases, the J end by 7 bases, with 13 bases between. Per germline, CDR1 SGHRS and CDR2 YFSETQ. CDR3 loop: CASSLAGQGGEKLFF. The CDR3 DNA reads as TGCGCCAGCAGCTTGGCCGGGCAGGGTGGTGAAAAACTGTTTTTT.

V and J are TRBV2 and TRBJ1-3, with TRBD1 identical over 7 bases. The junction had 4 bases not matched to a gene; V was cut back by 9 bases and J by 2 bases. From germline, CDR1 is SNHLY and CDR2 FYNNEI. There are 13 residues in the CDR3. The CDR3 DNA is TGTGCCAGGGGACAGATCCCTGGAAACACCATATATTTT. This sequence encodes CARGQIPGNTIYF.

The rearrangement joins TRBV5-1 to TRBJ2-1; 11 nucleotides agree with TRBD2. Per germline, CDR1 SGHRS and CDR2 YFSETQ. This CDR3 has 16 residues. The V segment lost 1 base and the J segment 7 bases; nucleotides outside the gene matches: 7. CDR3 sequence (DNA): TGCGCCAGCAGCTTGCGACTAGCGGGGAGTTGGAATGAGCAGTTCTTC. Its translation is CASSLRLAGSWNEQFF.

The chain employs TRBV5-3 and TRBJ2-3, with D perhaps matching TRBD2 (5 bases). TRBV5-3 counts as an open reading frame of uncertain function. Deletions cut 0 bases from V and 6 bases from J, with 20 bases between. This CDR3 has 17 residues. Written as DNA, the CDR3 is TGTGCCAGAAGCTTGGTCGGGTTGGCGGCCCGAGGGGATACGCAGTATTTT. This translates into CARSLVGLAARGDTQYF.

The chain has TRBV15 and TRBJ2-7; the match to TRBD2 covers 10 bases. This CDR3 region has 15 residues. Unmatched junction bases numbered 2, after V lost 1 base and J lost 2 bases. Per the germline V gene, CDR1 is LNHNV and CDR2 is YYDKDF (reference sequence). The CDR3 DNA sequence: TGTGCCACCAGCAGAGGGACTAGCGGACCCTACGAGCAGTACTTC. Amino acids: CATSRGTSGPYEQYF.

V and J are TRBV6-5 and TRBJ2-5, with 9 bases matching TRBD1. This CDR3 is built from 15 residues. Germline CDR1 reads MNHEY; CDR2 reads SVGAGI. With V trimmed by 8 bases and J by 10 bases, 17 bases remained unmatched. The CDR3 DNA sequence: TGTGCCAGCCGCGCGGGACAGGGTCGCGGAGAAGGCCAGTACTTC. Residues: CASRAGQGRGEGQYF.

A note on this clone: One junction end does not reproduce the germline sequence, and a read error may be involved. The chain has TRBV24-1 and TRBJ1-2; the D is unclear. The germline V gene encodes CDR1 KGHDR and CDR2 SFDVKD. This CDR3 region has 11 residues. DNA for the CDR3: TGTGCCACCAGTGATTTTCAGGCTCTTTTCTTC. Translated, it gives CATSDFQALFF.